This section outlines one T cell receptor beta chain sequence together with its context. Its antigen is not identified. This sample is drawn from a study of T cell responses to AZD1222 COVID-19 vaccine. Germline V gives CDR1 LGHNA, CDR2 YNFKEQ. V was shortened by 4 bases and J by 1 base, with 10 bases between the two germline ends. The CDR3 loop spans 14 amino acids. Study conclusions and caveats: Spike-specific TCR breadth and depth were elevated following two AZD1222 doses. Across the whole spike, CD4 TCRs peaked at regions 160-218 and 743-854. The donor group comprised mostly white British people and more females; the analysis possibly underestimated clonal diversity.

The assay was immunoSEQ multiplex PCR, and TCRdb's table has in-frame clones only and misses some. This table holds roughly 100,000 clones, roughly 87% found once. This clonotype originated in an adult in good health. This sequence joins TRBV4-2 and TRBJ1-1, with D tentatively TRBD1 (6 bases). Sequencing used peripheral blood, obtained on day 0 of AZD1222 vaccination. DNA of the CDR3: TGTGCCAGCAGCCCGACAGGCCAGAACACTGAAGCTTTCTTT. Amino acid sequence: CASSPTGQNTEAFF.